This record looks at one TCR beta chain sequence and its context. The target of this receptor is not known. Base qualities are not at hand, and no much larger clone is one base apart. The CDR3 sequence holds 13 residues, the cysteine and phenylalanine included. Kept here is only the CDR3 DNA, which spans 39 bases and is read in frame from base 1. CDR1 SGHRS and CDR2 YFSETQ were looked up in the germline V gene. V and J lose 7 bases and 1 base, and a span of 11 bases separates them. These data originate in a study of shared T cell receptors in the human thymus (dated by TCRdb to the early 2020s). In the study overall: The study examined how self-reactive, shared T-cell receptor alpha chains are generated in the human thymus.

The protocol used for the library was the immunoSEQ multiplex PCR assay. What TCRdb holds here is the immuneACCESS table cut down to in-frame rearrangements. Part of the clones is not present; checked against another copy, under half of the missing clones reflect an unresolved V gene, and the others are unexplained. The sample table shows approximately 760,000 clones, and 75% to 90% are seen once. The top ten constitute roughly 0.01% of the sample. The same data also contributed to another study, on human thymus T cells. As noted in the second study: Donors were immunologically healthy infants undergoing open corrective cardiac surgery for congenital heart defects in Finland. Thymus tissue was collected as surgical resects that were removed during corrective cardiac surgery. Both the thymic and the peripheral blood repertoires appeared to show biased V and J gene segment usage. According to the related research, thymic TCR repertoires were highly overlapping among unrelated individuals. The study described the TCR alpha and beta repertoires in roughly 8 infant thymus samples and a few matching peripheral blood samples. The cohort included six male and a couple of female infants, with donor ages spanning 7 to 244 days. Thymocytes were released mechanically from tissue and stored at -70 °C as pellets of roughly 9-31 million cells. A QIAsymphony instrument was used to extract genomic DNA from frozen cell pellets. TCRB and TCRAD loci were amplified from a standardized quantity of quality-controlled genomic DNA using the immunoSEQ multiplex PCR assay. Amplicons spanned the V(D)J region at a length sufficient to cover the CDR3 and identify V and J genes. Through the commercial immunoSEQ service, the amplicons were sequenced on an Illumina platform. Corrections for primer bias and sequencing errors followed previously described methods, while TCRAD and TCRB definitions were based on the IMGT database. immunoSEQ Analyzer 3.0 and VDJTools were used for repertoire analysis, which covered basic statistics, V/J segment usage, diversity estimates, rarefaction and pairwise overlap. To estimate diversity, the Chao1, ChaoE, Efron-Thisted, Shannon and inverse Simpson indices were applied, and diversity was also estimated on datasets down-sampled to the smallest sample. Repertoire overlap used strict matching of CDR3 nucleotide sequence, V gene and J gene, with Jaccard-based multidimensional scaling clustering. On average, thymus samples gave 750,000 to 1,000,000 unique TCRB clonotypes, whereas blood samples gave roughly 84,000.

Sequences were obtained from thymocytes. The TCR originated in a girl in the first two years of life with a congenital heart defect. Donor details come from another sample of the same person, matched by shared clones. The sequence joins TRBV5-1 to TRBJ1-1; the best D guess is TRBD1, with 6 bases matching. In nucleotide form, the sequence is TGCGCCAGCGGGGGACATCCGAACACTGAAGCTTTCTTT. Translated, this gives CASGGHPNTEAFF.